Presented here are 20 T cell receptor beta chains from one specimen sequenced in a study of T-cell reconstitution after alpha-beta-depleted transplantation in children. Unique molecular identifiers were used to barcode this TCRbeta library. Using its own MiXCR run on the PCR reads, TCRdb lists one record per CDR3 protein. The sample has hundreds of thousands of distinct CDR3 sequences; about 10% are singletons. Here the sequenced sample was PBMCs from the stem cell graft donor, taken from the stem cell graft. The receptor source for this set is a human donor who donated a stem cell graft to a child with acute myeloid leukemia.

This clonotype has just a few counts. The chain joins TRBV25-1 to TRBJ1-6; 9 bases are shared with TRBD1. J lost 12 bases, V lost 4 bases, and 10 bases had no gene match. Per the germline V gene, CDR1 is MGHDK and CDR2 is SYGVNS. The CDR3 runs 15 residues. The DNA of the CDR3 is TGTGCCAGCAGTGCTACGACAGGGGGGGGAGAACCCCTCCACTTT. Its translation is CASSATTGGGEPLHF.

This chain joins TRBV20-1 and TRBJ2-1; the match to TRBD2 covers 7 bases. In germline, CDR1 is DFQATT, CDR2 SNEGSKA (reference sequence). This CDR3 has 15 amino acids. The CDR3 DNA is TGCTGCGTCCGAGGGACTATCCTTTATGGGAATGAGCAGTTCTTC. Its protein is CCVRGTILYGNEQFF.

The CDR3 sequence: CSAGPGESAADTQYF. Written as DNA, the CDR3 is TGCAGTGCGGGTCCAGGGGAGTCGGCCGCAGATACGCAGTATTTT. V gene TRBV20-1 combines with J gene TRBJ2-3; possible D gene TRBD1, 6 bases. The CDR3 loop spans 15 amino acids. CDR1 is DFQATT, CDR2 SNEGSKA, per germline (reference sequence). V lost 6 bases and J lost 4, with 20 bases in between.

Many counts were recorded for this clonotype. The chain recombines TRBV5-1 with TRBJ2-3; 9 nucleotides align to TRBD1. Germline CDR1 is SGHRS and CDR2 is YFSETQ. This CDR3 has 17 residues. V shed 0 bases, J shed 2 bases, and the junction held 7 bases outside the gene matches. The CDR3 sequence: CASSLALTGGPTDTQYF. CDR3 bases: TGCGCCAGCAGCTTGGCACTAACAGGGGGCCCCACAGATACGCAGTATTTT. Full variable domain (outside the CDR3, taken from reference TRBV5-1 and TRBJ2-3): KAGVTQTPRYLIKTRGQQVTLSCSPISGHRSVSWYQQTPGQGLQFLFEYFSETQRNKGNFPGRFSGRQFSNSRSEMNVSTLELGDSALYLCASSLALTGGPTDTQYFGPGTRLTVL.

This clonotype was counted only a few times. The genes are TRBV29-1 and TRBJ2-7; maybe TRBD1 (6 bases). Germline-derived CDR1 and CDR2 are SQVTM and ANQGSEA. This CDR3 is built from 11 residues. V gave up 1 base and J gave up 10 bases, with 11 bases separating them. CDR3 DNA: TGCAGCGTTGAAGTTGGCAGGGGCCAGTACTTC. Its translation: CSVEVGRGQYF.

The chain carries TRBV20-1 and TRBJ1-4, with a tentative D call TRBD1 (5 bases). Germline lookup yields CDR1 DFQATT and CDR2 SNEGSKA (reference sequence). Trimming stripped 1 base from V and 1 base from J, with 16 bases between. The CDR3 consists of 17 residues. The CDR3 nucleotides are TGCAGTGCTAGAGGGGGCAGGGCTAAACGAACTAATGAAAAACTGTTTTTT. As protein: CSARGGRAKRTNEKLFF.

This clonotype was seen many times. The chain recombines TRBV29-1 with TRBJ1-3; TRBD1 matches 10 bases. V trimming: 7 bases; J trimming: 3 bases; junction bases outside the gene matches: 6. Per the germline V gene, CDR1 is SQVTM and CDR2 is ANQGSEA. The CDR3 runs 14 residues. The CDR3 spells CSATGTGVGNTIYF. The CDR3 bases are TGCAGCGCGACCGGGACAGGGGTTGGAAACACCATATATTTT. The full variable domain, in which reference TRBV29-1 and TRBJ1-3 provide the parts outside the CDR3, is SAVISQKPSRDICQRGTSLTIQCQVDSQVTMMFWYRQQPGQSLTLIATANQGSEATYESGFVIDKFPISRPNLTFSTLTVSNMSPEDSSIYLCSATGTGVGNTIYFGEGSWLTVV.

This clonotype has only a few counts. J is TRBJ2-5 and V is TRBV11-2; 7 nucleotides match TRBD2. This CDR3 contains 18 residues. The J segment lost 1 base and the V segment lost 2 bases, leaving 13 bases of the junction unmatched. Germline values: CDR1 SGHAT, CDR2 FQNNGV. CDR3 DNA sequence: TGTGCCAGCAGCTTATACCCCCATGGGCTAGCGGCCCAAGAGACCCAGTACTTC. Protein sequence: CASSLYPHGLAAQETQYF.

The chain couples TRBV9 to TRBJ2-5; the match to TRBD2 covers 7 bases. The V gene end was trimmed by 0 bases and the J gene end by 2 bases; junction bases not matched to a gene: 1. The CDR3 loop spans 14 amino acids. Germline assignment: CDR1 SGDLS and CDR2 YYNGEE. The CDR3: CASSVEAGQETQYF. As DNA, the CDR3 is TGTGCCAGCAGCGTAGAAGCGGGACAAGAGACCCAGTACTTC.

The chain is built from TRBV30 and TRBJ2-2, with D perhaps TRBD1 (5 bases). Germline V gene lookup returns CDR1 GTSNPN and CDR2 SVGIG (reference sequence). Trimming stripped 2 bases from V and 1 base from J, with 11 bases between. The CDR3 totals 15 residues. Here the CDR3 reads CAWSFKGLNTGELFF. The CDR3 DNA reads TGTGCCTGGAGTTTTAAGGGGCTGAACACCGGGGAGCTGTTTTTT.

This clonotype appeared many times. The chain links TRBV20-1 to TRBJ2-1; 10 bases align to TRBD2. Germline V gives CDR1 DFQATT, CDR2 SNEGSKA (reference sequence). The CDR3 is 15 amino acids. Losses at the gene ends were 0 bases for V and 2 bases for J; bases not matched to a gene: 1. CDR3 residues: CSARELAGTYNEQFF. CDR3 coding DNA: TGCAGTGCTAGAGAACTAGCGGGAACCTACAATGAGCAGTTCTTC.

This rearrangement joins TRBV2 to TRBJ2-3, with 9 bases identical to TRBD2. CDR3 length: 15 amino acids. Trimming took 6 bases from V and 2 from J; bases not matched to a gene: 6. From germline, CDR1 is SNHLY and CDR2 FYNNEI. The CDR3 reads CASRATSGDTDTQYF. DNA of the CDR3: TGTGCCAGCAGGGCGACTAGCGGAGACACAGATACGCAGTATTTT.

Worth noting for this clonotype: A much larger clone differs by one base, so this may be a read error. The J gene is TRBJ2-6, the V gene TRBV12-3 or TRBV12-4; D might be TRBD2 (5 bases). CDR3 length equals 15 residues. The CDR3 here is CASCFNRGGANVLTF. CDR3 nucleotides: TGTGCCAGCTGTTTTAATCGAGGGGGGGCCAACGTCCTGACTTTC.

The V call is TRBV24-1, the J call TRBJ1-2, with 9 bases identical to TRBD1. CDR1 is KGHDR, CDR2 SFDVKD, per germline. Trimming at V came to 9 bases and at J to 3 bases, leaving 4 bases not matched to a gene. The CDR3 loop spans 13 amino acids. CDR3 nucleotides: TGTGCCACCGGGACAGGGAACCACTATGGCTACACCTTC. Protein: CATGTGNHYGYTF.

The CDR3 nucleotides read TGCAGTGCACGACAGGCGTCCTATGGCTACACCTTC. Translation gives CSARQASYGYTF. This sequence joins TRBV20-1 and TRBJ1-2; a weak D match, TRBD1 (6 bases). The V gene's germline CDR1 is DFQATT and CDR2 SNEGSKA (reference sequence). V gave up 6 bases and J gave up 4 bases, with 12 bases separating them. The CDR3 consists of 12 residues.

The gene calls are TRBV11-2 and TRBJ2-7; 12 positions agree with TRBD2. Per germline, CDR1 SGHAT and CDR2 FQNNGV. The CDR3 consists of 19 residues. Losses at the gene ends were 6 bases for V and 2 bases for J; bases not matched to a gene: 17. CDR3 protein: CASRLRASGRAPPPYEQYF. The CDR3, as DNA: TGTGCCAGCAGGTTAAGAGCTAGCGGGAGGGCTCCGCCCCCCTACGAGCAGTACTTC.

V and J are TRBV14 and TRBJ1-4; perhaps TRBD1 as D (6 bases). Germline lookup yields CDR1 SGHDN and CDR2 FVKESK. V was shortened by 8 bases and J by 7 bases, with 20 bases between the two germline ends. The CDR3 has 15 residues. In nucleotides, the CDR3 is TGTGCCAGCGGGGGGGCCCTAAACGCCCCTGAAAAACTGTTTTTT. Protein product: CASGGALNAPEKLFF.

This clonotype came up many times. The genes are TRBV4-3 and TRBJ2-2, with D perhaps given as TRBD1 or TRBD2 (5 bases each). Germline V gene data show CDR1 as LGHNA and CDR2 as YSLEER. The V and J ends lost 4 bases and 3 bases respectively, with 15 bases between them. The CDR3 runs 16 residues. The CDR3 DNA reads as TGCGCCAGCAGCCGTTGGTCGGGGCAGGACACCGGGGAGCTGTTTTTT. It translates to CASSRWSGQDTGELFF.

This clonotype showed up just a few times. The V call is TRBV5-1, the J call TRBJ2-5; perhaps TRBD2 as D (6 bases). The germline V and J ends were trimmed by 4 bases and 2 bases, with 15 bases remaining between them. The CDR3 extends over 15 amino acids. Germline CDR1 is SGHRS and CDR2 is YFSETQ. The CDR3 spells CASSLPGGVQETQYF. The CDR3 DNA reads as TGCGCCAGCAGCCTACCAGGCGGGGTTCAAGAGACCCAGTACTTC. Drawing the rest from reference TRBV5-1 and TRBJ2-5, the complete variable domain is KAGVTQTPRYLIKTRGQQVTLSCSPISGHRSVSWYQQTPGQGLQFLFEYFSETQRNKGNFPGRFSGRQFSNSRSEMNVSTLELGDSALYLCASSLPGGVQETQYFGPGTRLLVL.

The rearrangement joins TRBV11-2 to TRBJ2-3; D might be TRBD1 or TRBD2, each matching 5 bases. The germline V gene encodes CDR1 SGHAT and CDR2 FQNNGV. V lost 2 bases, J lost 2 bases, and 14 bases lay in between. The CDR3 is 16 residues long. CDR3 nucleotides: TGTGCCAGCAGCTTATATCGGGGCGGCTACACAGATACGCAGTATTTT. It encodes CASSLYRGGYTDTQYF.